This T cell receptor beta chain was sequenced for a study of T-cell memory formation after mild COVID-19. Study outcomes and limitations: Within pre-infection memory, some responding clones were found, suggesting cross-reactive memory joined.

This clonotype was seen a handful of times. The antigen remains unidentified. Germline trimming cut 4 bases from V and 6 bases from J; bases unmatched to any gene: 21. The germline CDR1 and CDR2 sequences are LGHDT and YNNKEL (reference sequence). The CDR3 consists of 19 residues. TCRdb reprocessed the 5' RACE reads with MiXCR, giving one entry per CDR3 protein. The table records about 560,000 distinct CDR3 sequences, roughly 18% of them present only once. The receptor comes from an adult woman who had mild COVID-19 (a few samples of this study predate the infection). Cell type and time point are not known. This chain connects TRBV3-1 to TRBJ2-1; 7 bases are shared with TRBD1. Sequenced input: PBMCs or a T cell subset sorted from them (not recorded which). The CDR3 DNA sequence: TGTGCCAGCAGCCCAGAAGGGAGACAGGGACGTTGGGGGTCCAATGAGCAGTTCTTC. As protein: CASSPEGRQGRWGSNEQFF.